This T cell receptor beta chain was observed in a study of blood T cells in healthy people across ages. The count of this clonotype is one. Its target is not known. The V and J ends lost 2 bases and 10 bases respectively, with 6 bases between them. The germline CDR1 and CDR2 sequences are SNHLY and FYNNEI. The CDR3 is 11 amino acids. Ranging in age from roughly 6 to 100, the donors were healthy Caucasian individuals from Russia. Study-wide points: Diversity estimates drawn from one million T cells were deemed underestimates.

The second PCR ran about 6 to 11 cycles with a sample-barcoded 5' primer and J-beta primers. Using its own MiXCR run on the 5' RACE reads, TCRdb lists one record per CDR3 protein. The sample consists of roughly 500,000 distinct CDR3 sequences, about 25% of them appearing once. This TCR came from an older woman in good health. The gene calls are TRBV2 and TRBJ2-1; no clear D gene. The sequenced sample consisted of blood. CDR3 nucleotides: TGTGCCAGCAGTGAAAACGGGGAGCAGTTCTTC. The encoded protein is CASSENGEQFF.